The clone carrying this T cell receptor beta chain was seen more than once but under ten times. The entry originates in a study of cytomegalovirus exposure and HLA in healthy donors. This CDR3 comprises 17 residues. Germline CDR1 is MNHNS and CDR2 is SASEGT. V lost 4 bases to trimming and J lost 2 bases; unmatched junction nucleotides: 6. The PCR employed 60 Vbeta primers together with 13 Jbeta primers. As handled by the study authors: The authors later counted roughly 76 million unique TCR beta chains, around 9.9 million of them shared. Assay used: immunoSEQ multiplex PCR; TCRdb lists only in-frame clones, some missing. That table furnishes V, J and clone size, whereas the DNA furnished D and trimming. The profile shows some 93,000 clones, around 9.6% of them singletons.

This receptor was identified in a man over 45 in good health and CMV-seropositive. The V and J genes are TRBV6-1 and TRBJ2-1, with 12 nucleotides matching TRBD2. The source material was PBMCs. Here the CDR3 reads CASSGRLAGAAYNEQFF. CDR3 DNA: TGTGCCAGCAGTGGACGACTAGCGGGAGCAGCCTACAATGAGCAGTTCTTC.